What follows are 4 T cell receptor beta chains derived from one specimen sequenced in a study of PD-1 blockade in classical Hodgkin lymphoma. This sample's time point: cycle 4 day 1 (C4D1), after 5 to 7 weeks of nivolumab. Autologous stem cell transplantation was followed by relapse in every patient, and brentuximab vedotin exposure varied. Some clones are missing from TCRdb's copy, which holds only in-frame ones; the method was immunoSEQ multiplex PCR. The sample has thousands of clones; around 88% are singletons. The sample in question was peripheral blood mononuclear cells (PBMCs), obtained before the fourth cycle of nivolumab. The source of these receptors is a human donor with classical Hodgkin lymphoma.

The chain combines TRBV7-6 with TRBJ2-1, with 8 bases that match TRBD1. Germline CDR1 is SGHVS and CDR2 is FNYEAQ. The CDR3 contains 13 residues. After removal of 1 base from V and 13 bases from J, the junction contained 6 bases not matched to a gene. CDR3 region: CASSLGIRGRQFF. The CDR3 nucleotides read TGTGCCAGCAGCTTAGGTATCAGGGGGCGACAGTTCTTC.

J is TRBJ1-5 and V is TRBV9; no clear D gene. The CDR3 is made up of 12 amino acids. V was clipped by 3 bases and J by 10 bases, with 11 bases between them. Germline values: CDR1 SGDLS, CDR2 YYNGEE. The CDR3 reads CASSAHSGPQHF. As DNA, the CDR3 is TGTGCCAGCAGCGCACATAGTGGACCCCAGCATTTT.

This clone appeared once. V gene TRBV5-6 combines with J gene TRBJ2-5; D remains unclear. CDR3 length: 14 amino acids. The germline V gene encodes CDR1 SGHDT and CDR2 YYEEEE. V was shortened by 1 base and J by 0 bases, with 7 bases between the two germline ends. CDR3 sequence reads: CASSLRTYQETQYF. DNA of the CDR3: TGTGCCAGCAGCTTGAGGACGTACCAAGAGACCCAGTACTTC.

The J gene is TRBJ1-5, the V gene TRBV6-4; D gene ambiguous. Germline V CDR1 and CDR2: MRHNA, SNTAGT. The CDR3 is made up of 11 amino acids. Trimming stripped 7 bases from V and 6 bases from J, with 7 bases between. CDR3 bases: TGTGCCAGCACCTGCTTTCAGCCCCAGCATTTT. It is translated as CASTCFQPQHF.